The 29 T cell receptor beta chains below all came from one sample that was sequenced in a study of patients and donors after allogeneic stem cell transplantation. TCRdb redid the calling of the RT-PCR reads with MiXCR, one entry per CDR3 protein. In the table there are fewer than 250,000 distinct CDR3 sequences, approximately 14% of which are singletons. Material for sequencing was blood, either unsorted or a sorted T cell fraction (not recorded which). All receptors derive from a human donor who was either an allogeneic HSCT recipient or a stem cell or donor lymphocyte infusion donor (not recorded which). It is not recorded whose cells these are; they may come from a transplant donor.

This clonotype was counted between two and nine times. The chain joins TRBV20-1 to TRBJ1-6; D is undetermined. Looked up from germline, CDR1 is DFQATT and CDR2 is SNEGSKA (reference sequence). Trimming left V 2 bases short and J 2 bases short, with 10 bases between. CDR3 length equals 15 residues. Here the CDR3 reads CSARSEGAYNSPLHF. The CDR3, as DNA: TGCAGTGCTAGATCAGAAGGCGCCTATAATTCACCCCTCCACTTT.

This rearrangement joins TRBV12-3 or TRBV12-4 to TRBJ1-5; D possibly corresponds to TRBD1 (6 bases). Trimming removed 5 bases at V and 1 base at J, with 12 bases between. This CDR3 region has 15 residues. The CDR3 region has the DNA TGTGCCAGCAGTCGGGACATACAGAGCAATCAGCCCCAGCATTTT. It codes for CASSRDIQSNQPQHF.

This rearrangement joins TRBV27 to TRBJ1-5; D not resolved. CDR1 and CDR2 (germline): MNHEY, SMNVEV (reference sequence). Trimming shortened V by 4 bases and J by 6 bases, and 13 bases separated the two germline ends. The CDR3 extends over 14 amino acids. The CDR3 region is CASSSAPWGQPQHF. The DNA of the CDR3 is TGTGCCAGCAGTTCAGCCCCCTGGGGTCAGCCCCAGCATTTT.

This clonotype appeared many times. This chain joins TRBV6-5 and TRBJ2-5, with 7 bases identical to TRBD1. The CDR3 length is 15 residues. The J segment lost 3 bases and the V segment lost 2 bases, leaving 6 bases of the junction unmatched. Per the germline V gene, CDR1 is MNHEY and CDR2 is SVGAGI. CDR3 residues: CASSYGDRGEETQYF. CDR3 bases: TGTGCCAGCAGTTACGGGGACAGAGGAGAAGAGACCCAGTACTTC.

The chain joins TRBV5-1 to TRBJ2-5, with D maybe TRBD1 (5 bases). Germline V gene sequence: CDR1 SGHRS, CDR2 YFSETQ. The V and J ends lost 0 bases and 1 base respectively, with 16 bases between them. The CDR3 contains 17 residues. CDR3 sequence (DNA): TGCGCCAGCAGCTTGGCCTCGGGCAGGGCCCTCCAAGAGACCCAGTACTTC. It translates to CASSLASGRALQETQYF.

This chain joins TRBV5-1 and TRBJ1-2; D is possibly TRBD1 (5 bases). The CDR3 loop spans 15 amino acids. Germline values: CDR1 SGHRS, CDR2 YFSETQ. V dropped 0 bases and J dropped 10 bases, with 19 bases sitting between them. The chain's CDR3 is CASSLEGEPLLTYTF. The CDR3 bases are TGCGCCAGCAGCTTGGAAGGGGAACCTCTTTTGACCTACACCTTC.

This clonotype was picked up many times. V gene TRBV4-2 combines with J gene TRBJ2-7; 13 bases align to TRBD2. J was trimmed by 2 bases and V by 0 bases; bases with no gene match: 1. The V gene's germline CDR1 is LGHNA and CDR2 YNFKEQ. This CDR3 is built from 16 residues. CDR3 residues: CASSQEGTSGTYEQYF. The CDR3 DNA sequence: TGTGCCAGCAGCCAAGAGGGGACTAGCGGGACCTACGAGCAGTACTTC.

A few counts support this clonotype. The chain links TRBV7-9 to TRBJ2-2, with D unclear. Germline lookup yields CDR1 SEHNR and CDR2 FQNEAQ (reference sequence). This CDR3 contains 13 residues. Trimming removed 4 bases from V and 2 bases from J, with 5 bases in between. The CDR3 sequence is CASSWENTGELFF. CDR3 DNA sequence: TGTGCCAGCAGCTGGGAAAACACCGGGGAGCTGTTTTTT.

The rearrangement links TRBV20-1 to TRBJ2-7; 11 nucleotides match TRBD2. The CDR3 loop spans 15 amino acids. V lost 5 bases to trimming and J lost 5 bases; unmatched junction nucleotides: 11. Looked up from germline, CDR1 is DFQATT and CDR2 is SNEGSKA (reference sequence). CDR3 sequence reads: CSALPIAGGLHEQYF. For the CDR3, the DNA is TGCAGTGCTTTACCCATAGCGGGAGGGCTCCACGAGCAGTACTTC.

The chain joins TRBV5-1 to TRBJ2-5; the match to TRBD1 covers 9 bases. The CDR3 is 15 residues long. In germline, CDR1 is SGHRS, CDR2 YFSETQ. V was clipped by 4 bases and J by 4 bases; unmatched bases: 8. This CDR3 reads CASSQGGQGGETQYF. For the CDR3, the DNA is TGCGCCAGCAGCCAAGGGGGACAGGGCGGAGAGACCCAGTACTTC.

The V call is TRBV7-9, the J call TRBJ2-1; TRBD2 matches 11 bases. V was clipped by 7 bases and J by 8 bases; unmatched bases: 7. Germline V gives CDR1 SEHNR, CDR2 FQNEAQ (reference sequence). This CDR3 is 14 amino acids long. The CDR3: CASKVTSGSDEQFF. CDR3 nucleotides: TGTGCCAGCAAAGTAACTAGCGGGAGTGATGAGCAGTTCTTC.

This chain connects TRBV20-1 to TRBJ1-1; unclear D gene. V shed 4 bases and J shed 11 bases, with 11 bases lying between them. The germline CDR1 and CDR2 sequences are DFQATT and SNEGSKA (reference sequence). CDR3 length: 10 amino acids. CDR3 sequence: CSAKTLGAFF. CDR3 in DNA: TGCAGTGCTAAGACCCTGGGTGCTTTCTTT.

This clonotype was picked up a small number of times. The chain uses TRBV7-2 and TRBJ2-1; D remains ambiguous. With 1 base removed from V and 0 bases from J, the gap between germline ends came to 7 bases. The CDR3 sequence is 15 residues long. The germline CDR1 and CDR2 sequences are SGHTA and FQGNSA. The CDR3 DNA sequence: TGTGCCAGCAGCTTAGAGTTAAGCTCCTACAATGAGCAGTTCTTC. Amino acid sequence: CASSLELSSYNEQFF.

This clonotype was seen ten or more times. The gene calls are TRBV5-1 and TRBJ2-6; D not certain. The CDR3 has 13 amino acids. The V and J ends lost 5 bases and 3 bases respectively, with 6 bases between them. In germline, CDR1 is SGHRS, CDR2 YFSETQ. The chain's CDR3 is CASSPDGANVLTF. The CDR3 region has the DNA TGCGCCAGCAGTCCGGATGGGGCCAACGTCCTGACTTTC. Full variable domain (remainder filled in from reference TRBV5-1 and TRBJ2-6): KAGVTQTPRYLIKTRGQQVTLSCSPISGHRSVSWYQQTPGQGLQFLFEYFSETQRNKGNFPGRFSGRQFSNSRSEMNVSTLELGDSALYLCASSPDGANVLTFGAGSRLTVL.

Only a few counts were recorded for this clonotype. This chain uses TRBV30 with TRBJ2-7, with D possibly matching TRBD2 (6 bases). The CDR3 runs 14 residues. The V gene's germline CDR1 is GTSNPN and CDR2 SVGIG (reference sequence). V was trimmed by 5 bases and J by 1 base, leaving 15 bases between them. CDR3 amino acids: CAWGGPGLSYEQYF. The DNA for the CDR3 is TGTGCCTGGGGGGGTCCGGGACTTTCCTACGAGCAGTACTTC.

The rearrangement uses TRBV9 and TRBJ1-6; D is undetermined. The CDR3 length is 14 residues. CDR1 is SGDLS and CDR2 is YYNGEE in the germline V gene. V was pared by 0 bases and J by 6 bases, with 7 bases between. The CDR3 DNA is TGTGCCAGCAGCGTAGTTGTCAGTAATTCACCCCTCCACTTT. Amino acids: CASSVVVSNSPLHF.

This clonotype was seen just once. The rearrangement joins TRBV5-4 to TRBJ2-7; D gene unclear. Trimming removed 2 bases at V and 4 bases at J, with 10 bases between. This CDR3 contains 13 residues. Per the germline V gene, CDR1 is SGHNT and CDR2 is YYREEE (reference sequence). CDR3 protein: CASSFGHSYEQYF. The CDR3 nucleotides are TGTGCCAGCAGCTTTGGCCACTCTTACGAGCAGTACTTC.

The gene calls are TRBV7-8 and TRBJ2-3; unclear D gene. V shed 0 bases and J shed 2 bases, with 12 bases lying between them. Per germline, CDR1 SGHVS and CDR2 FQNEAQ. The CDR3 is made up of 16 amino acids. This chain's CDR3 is CASSLAGSRLTDTQYF. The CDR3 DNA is TGTGCCAGCAGCTTAGCGGGGTCCCGCCTCACAGATACGCAGTATTTT.

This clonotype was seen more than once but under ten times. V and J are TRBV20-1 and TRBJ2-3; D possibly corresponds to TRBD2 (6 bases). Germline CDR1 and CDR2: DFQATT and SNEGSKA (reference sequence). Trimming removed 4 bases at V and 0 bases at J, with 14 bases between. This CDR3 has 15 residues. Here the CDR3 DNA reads TGCAGTGCTAAGACGGGACTCCGTAGCACAGATACGCAGTATTTT. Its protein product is CSAKTGLRSTDTQYF.

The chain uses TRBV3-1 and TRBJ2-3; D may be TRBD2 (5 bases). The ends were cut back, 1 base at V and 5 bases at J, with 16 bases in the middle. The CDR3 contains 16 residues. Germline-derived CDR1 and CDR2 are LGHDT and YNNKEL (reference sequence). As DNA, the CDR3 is TGTGCCAGCAGCCAAGCGGGGAACTTTGGTGGAGATACGCAGTATTTT. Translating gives CASSQAGNFGGDTQYF.

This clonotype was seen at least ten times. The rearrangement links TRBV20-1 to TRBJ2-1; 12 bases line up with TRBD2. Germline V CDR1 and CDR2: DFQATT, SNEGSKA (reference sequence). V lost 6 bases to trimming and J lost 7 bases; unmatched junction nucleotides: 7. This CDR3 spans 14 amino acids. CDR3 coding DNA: TGCAGTGCACGGACTAGCGGGGTTCGAAATGAGCAGTTCTTC. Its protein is CSARTSGVRNEQFF.

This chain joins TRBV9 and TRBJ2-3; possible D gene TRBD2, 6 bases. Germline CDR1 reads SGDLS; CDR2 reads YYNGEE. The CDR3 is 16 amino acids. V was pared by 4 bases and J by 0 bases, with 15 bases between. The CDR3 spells CASSSQRVSSTDTQYF. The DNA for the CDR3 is TGTGCCAGCAGCTCACAGCGGGTCTCTAGCACAGATACGCAGTATTTT.

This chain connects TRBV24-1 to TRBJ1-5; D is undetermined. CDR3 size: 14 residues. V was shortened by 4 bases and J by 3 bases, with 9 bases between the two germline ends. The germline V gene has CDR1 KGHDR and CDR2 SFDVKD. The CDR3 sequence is CATSDPGPNQPQHF. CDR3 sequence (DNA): TGTGCCACCAGTGACCCGGGCCCCAATCAGCCCCAGCATTTT.

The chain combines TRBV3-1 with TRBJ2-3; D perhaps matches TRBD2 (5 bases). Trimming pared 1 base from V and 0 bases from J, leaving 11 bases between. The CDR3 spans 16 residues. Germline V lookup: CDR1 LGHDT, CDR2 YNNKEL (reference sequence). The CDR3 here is CASSQAMEASTDTQYF. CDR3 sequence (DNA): TGTGCCAGCAGCCAAGCGATGGAGGCCAGCACAGATACGCAGTATTTT.

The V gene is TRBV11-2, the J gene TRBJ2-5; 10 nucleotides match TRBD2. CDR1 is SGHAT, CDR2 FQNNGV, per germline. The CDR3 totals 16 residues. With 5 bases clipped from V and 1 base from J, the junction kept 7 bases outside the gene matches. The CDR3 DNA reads TGTGCCAGCAGCCCGGGGGGACTAGCGATCCAAGAGACCCAGTACTTC. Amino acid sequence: CASSPGGLAIQETQYF.

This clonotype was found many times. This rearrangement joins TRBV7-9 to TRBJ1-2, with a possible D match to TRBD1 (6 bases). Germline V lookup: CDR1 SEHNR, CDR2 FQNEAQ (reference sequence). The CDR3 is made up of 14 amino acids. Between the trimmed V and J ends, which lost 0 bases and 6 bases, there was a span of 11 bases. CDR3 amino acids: CASSLAEQGHGYTF. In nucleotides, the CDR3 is TGTGCCAGCAGCTTAGCGGAACAGGGACATGGCTACACCTTC. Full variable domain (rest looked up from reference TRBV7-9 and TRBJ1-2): DTGVSQNPRHKITKRGQNVTFRCDPISEHNRLYWYRQTLGQGPEFLTYFQNEAQLEKSRLLSDRFSAERPKGSFSTLEIQRTEQGDSAMYLCASSLAEQGHGYTFGSGTRLTVV.

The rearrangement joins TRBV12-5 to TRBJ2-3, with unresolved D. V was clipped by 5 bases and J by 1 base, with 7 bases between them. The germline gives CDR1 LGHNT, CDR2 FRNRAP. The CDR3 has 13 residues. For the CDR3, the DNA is TGTGCTAGTGGTCCGATGGGCACAGATACGCAGTATTTT. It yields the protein CASGPMGTDTQYF.

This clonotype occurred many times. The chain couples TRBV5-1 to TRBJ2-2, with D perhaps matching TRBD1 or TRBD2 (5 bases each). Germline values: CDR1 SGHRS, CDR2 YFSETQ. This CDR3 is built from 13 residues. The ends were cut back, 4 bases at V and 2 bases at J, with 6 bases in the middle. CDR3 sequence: CASSRDNTGELFF. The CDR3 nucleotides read TGCGCCAGCAGCCGGGACAACACCGGGGAGCTGTTTTTT. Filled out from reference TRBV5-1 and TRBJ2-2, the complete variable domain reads KAGVTQTPRYLIKTRGQQVTLSCSPISGHRSVSWYQQTPGQGLQFLFEYFSETQRNKGNFPGRFSGRQFSNSRSEMNVSTLELGDSALYLCASSRDNTGELFFGEGSRLTVL.

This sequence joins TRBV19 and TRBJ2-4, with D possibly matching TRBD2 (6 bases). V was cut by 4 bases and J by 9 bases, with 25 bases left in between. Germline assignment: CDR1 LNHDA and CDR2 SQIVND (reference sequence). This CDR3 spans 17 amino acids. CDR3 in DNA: TGTGCCAGTAGTAAAGATCTTGGAGGGGACGGTAGTGCCATTCAGTACTTC. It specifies CASSKDLGGDGSAIQYF.